This entry describes one T cell receptor (beta chain). The sample is drawn from a study of blood T cell repertoires in COVID-19. Overall study: Sources were T cells, B-cell-depleted T cells, or PBMCs; the material itself was cDNA or gDNA.

J was trimmed by 6 bases and V by 6 bases; bases with no gene match: 22. The CDR3 contains 18 residues. Germline lookup yields CDR1 SQVTM and CDR2 ANQGSEA. The method was immunoSEQ multiplex PCR; TCRdb's version includes in-frame clones alone and lacks a portion of them. The sample consists of roughly 250,000 clones, around 86% of them appearing once. Those enrolled, adults aged roughly 18 to 90 years, came from about two dozen US areas. Participants' own reports of clinical history determined their cohort assignment. This TCR was sampled from a woman aged 50 to 60 who had recovered from COVID-19. The sample was PBMCs or T cells enriched from blood (not recorded which). V and J are TRBV29-1 and TRBJ2-7; 11 bases fit TRBD2. The CDR3 DNA follows: TGCAGCGTGGCCAGGGGGGCTAGCGGGAGGAGAGTAGGAGGCGAGCAGTACTTC. Encoded protein: CSVARGASGRRVGGEQYF.